The clone carrying this T cell receptor (beta chain) was counted at least ten times. The antigen is undetermined. This specimen belongs to a study of molecular identifiers for immune sequencing clone quantification. Preparation of the bulk TCR libraries relied on previously described methods and listed TCR primers. TCRdb passed the PCR reads through MiXCR, listing each CDR3 protein once. The sample carries approximately 500,000 distinct CDR3 sequences, 25% recorded once. A CD8+CD4-CCR7+CD45RA+ gate was used to sort naive CD8 T cells. Study outcomes and limitations: Over 98% of effector molecules, yet under 1% of naive-cell molecules, were held by clones above 20 RNA copies. Even with 1 million or so naive cells present, spiked Jurkat TCR RNA from one cell was reportedly detectable.

The receptor's source is a human donor in good health. Some libraries in this study had Jurkat cell RNA spiked in. Input material: naive CD8+ T cells from blood, with Jurkat cell RNA spiked in. The sample's subset: FACS-sorted CD8+CD4-CCR7+CD45RA+ naive T cells.

Written as DNA, the CDR3 is TGTGCCAGCAGTTACAGGAACTCACCCCTCCACTTT. It encodes CASSYRNSPLHF. The chain has TRBV6-5 and TRBJ1-6; unclear D gene. CDR3 length: 12 residues. Trimming left V 2 bases short and J 10 bases short, with 6 bases between. CDR1 and CDR2 (germline): MNHEY, SVGAGI.